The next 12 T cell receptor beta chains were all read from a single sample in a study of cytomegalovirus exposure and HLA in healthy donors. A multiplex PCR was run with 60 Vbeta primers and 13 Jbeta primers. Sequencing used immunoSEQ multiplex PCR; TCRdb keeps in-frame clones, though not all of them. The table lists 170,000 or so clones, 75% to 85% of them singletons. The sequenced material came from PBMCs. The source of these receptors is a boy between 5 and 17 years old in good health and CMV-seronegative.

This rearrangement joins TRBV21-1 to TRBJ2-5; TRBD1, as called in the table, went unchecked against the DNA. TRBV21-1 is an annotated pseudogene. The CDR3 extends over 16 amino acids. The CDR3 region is CASSKATGDGKETQYF. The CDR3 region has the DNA TGTGCCAGCAGCAAAGCTACAGGGGACGGCAAAGAGACCCAGTACTTC.

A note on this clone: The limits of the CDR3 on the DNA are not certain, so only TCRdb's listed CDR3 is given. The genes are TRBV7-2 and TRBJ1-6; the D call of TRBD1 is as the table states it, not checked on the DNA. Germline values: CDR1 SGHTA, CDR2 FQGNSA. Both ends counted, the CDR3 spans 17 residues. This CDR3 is CASSLVGAGSYNSPPHF.

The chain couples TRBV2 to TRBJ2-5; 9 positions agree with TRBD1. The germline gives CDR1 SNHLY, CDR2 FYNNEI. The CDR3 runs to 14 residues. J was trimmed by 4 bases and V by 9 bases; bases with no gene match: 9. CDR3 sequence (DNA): TGTGCCAGGGGGACAGGGCCACCGGCAGAGACCCAGTACTTC. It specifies CARGTGPPAETQYF.

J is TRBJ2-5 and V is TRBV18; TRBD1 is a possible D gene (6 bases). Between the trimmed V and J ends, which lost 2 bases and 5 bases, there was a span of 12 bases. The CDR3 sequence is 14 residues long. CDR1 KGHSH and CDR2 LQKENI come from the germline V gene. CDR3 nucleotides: TGTGCCAGCTCACCAAGAGAGGGGGATGAGACCCAGTACTTC. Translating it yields CASSPREGDETQYF.

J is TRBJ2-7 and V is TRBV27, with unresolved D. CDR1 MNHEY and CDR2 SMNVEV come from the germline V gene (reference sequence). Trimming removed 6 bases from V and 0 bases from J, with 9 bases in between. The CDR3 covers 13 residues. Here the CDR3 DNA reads TGTGCCAGCAGAGGAGCTATCTCCTACGAGCAGTACTTC. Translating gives CASRGAISYEQYF.

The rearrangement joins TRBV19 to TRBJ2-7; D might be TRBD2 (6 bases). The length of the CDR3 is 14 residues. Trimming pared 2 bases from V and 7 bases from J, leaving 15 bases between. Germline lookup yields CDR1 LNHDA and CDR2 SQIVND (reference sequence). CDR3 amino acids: CASSIRGHAGEQYF. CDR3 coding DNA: TGTGCCAGTAGTATAAGAGGTCATGCGGGGGAGCAGTACTTC.

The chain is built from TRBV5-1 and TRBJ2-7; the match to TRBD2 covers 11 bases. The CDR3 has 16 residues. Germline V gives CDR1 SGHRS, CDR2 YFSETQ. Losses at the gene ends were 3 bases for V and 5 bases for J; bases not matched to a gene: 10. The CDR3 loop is CASSSDSGRAFDEQYF. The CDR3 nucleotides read TGCGCCAGCAGCTCTGATAGCGGGAGGGCTTTCGACGAGCAGTACTTC.

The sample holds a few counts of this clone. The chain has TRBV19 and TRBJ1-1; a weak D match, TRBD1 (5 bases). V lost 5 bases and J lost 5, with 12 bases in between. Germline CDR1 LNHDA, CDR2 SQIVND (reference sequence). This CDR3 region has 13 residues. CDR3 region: CASSWQGWTEAFF. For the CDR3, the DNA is TGTGCCAGTAGTTGGCAGGGATGGACTGAAGCTTTCTTT.

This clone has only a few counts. The CDR3 sequence: CASTPSDSNTEAFF. DNA of the CDR3: TGTGCCAGTACCCCCTCGGACAGCAACACTGAAGCTTTCTTT. The gene calls are TRBV19 and TRBJ1-1; weak D call: TRBD1 (6 bases). Trimming shortened V by 7 bases and J by 2 bases, and 14 bases separated the two germline ends. CDR3 length: 14 amino acids. Germline V lookup: CDR1 LNHDA, CDR2 SQIVND (reference sequence).

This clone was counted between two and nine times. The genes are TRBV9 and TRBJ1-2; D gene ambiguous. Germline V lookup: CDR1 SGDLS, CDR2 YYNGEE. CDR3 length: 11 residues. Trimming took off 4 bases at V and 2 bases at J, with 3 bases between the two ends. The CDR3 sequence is CASSQNYGYTF. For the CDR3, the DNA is TGTGCCAGCAGCCAGAACTATGGCTACACCTTC.

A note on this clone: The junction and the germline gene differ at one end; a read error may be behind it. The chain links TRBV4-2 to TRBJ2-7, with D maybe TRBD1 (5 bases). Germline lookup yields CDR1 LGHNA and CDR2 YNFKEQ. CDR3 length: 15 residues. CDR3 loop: CASSQEKQGPYGQYF. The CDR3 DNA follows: TGTGCCAGCAGCCAAGAAAAGCAGGGTCCCTACGGGCAGTACTTC.

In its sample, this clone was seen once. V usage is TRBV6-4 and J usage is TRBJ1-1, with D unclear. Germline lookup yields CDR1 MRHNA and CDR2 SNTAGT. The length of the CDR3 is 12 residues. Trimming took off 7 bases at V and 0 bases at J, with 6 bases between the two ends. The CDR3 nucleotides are TGTGCCAGCACCCCCATGAACACTGAAGCTTTCTTT. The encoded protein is CASTPMNTEAFF.